This record concerns one TCR beta chain sequence. The antigen is unknown. The junction shows a germline mismatch at one end, possibly a read error. Primers covering all TCR V genes were used in emulsion RT-PCR on CD8+ T cells. This entry is derived from a study of T cell repertoires in breast cancer. Study at large: Samples were breast cancer tumors, lymph nodes and blood from patients, and control blood.

Study outcomes and limitations: Shared TCRs favored TRBV7, possibly from tumor recognition or primer mispriming. Varied nucleotide sequences encoding shared TCRs suggest antigen-driven selection and expansion. Tumor-involved sentinel nodes shared about 8.1% of TCRs with matched tumors, tumor-free nodes about 2%.

Looked up from germline, CDR1 is LGHDT and CDR2 is YNNKEL (reference sequence). The CDR3 is 15 residues long. Unpaired genes were suppressed by blocking oligonucleotides during a second nested PCR. MiXCR, run by TCRdb on the emulsion pairing reads, gives a single entry per CDR3 protein. The data show about 40,000 distinct CDR3 sequences, 45% to 55% seen once. This sequence joins TRBV3-1 and TRBJ2-5; D ambiguous. This sequence was found in a pool of human donors with breast cancer or a healthy control (not recorded which). The material sequenced was CD8+ T cells. CDR3 in amino acids: CDSSQESRYQETQYF. In DNA, the CDR3 is TGTGACAGCAGCCAAGAGTCAAGATACCAAGAGACCCAGTACTTC.